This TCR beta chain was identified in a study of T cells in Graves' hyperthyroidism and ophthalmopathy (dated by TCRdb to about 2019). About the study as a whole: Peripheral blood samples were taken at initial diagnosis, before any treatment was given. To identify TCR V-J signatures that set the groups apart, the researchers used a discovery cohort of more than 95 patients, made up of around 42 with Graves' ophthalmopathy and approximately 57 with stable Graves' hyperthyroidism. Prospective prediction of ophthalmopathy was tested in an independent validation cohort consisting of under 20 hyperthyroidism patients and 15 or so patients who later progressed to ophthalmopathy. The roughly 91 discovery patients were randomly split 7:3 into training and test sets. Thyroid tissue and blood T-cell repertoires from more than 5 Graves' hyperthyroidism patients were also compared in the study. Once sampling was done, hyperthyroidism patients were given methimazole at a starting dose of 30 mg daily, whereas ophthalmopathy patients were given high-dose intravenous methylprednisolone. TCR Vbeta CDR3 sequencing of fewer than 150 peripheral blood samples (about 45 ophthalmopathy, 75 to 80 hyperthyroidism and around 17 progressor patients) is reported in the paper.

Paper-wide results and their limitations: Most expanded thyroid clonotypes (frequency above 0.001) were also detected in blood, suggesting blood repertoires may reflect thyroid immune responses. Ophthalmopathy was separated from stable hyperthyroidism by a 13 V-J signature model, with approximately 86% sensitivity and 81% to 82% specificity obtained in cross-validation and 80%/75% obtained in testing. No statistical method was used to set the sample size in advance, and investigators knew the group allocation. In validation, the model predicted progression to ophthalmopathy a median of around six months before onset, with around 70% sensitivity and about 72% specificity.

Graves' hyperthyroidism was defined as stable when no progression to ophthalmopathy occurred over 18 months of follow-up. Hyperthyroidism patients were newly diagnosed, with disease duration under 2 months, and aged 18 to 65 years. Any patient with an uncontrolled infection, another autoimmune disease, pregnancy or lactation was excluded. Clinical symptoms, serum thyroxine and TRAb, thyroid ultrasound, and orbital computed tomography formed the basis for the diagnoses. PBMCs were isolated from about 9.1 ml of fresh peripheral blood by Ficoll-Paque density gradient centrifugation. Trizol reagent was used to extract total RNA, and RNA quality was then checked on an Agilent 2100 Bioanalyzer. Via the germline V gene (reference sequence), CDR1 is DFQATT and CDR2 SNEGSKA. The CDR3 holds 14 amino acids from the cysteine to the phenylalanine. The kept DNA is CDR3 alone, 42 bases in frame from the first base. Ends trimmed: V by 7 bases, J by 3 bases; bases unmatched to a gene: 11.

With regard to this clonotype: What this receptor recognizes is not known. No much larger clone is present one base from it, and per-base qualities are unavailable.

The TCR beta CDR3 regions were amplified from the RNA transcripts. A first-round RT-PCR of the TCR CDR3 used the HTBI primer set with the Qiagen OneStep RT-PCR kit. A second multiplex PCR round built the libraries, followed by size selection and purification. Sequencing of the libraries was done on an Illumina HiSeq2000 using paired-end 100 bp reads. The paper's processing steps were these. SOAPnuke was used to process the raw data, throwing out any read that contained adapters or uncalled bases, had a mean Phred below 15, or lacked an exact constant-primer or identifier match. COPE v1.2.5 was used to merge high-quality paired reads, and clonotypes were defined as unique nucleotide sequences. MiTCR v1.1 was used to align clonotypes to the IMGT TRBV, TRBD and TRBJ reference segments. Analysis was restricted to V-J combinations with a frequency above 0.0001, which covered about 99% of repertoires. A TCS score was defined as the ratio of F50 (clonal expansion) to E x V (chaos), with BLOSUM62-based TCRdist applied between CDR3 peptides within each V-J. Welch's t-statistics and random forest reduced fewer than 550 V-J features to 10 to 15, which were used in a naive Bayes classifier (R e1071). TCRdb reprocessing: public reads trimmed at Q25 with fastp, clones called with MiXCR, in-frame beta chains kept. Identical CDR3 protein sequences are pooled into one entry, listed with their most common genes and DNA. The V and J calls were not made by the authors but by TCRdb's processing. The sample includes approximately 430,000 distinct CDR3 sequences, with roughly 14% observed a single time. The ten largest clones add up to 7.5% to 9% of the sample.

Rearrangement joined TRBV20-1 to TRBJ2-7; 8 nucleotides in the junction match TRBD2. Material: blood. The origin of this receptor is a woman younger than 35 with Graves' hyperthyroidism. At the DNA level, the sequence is TGCAGTGTTGAAAGCGGGAGCACGGTCTACGAGCAGTACTTC. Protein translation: CSVESGSTVYEQYF.